This T cell receptor (beta chain) was recorded in a study of shared clonotypes between healthy human individuals. For the study at large: Each donor's CD4 naive and CD4 memory cells filled three plates apiece, CD8 naive two, and CD8 memory one. Notes on the study in general: Estimated richness values were generally larger in naive subsets than in memory subsets.

Study processing details: ImmunoSEQ gave junction-only sequences without quality scores, so filtering differed. Sequencing was performed with immunoSEQ multiplex PCR; in TCRdb, only in-frame clones are kept and a portion is missing. The V and J calls and clone size come from that table; D and trimming were worked out from the DNA. The sample carries around 2,000,000 clones, approximately 94% recorded once. The CDR3 is 12 residues long. Germline loops: CDR1 MDHEN, CDR2 SYDVKM. V gave up 3 bases and J gave up 9 bases, with 9 bases separating them. Note on this clone: Its target is not known.

Naive CD8 cells lacked CD45RO, underwent positive selection for CCR7 and left out terminally differentiated effector memory CD45RA+ cells. All of the donors resided in Nashville, Tennessee, and each was a Caucasian adult. The chain recombines TRBV28 with TRBJ2-1; D ambiguous. Specimen: naive CD8+ T cells sorted from blood. This TCR came from a young man in good health. DNA of the CDR3: TGTGCCAGCAGTTTTGATTTACGTGAGCAGTTCTTC. Its protein product is CASSFDLREQFF.